This TCR beta chain was obtained from a study of blood T cell repertoires in COVID-19. Overall study: Acute-phase and convalescent COVID-19 samples originated in the United States, Italy and Spain. PBMCs, B-cell-depleted T cells, or T cells provided the cDNA or gDNA that made up the material.

Between the trimmed V and J ends, which lost 3 bases and 1 base, there was a span of 5 bases. CDR3 length: 14 amino acids. Germline values: CDR1 KGHDR, CDR2 SFDVKD. This clone is a singleton in its sample. Authors' analysis steps: Scientists estimated how many nucleated cells there were by amplifying reference gene primers. Only in-frame clones appear in the TCRdb table, and some are missing; sequencing was by immunoSEQ multiplex PCR. The V and J calls and clone size are taken from that table; D and trimming were inferred from the DNA. In the table there are 95,000 to 150,000 clones, 80% of which are singletons.

The J gene is TRBJ1-4, the V gene TRBV24-1; D is unclear. The sequence derives from a man aged 55 to 70 with active or convalescent COVID-19. Sample: peripheral blood. The CDR3 nucleotides read TGTGCCACCAGTGATCCGGGAACTAATGAAAAACTGTTTTTT. This translates into CATSDPGTNEKLFF.